This entry lists 13 T cell receptor beta chains sequenced from one sample in a study of blood T cell repertoires in COVID-19. Measured with immunoSEQ multiplex PCR; TCRdb has only the in-frame clones, and not every one. The table lists 250,000 or so clones, about 87% of them singletons. Sequenced sample: PBMCs or T cells enriched from blood (not recorded which). Every receptor here comes from a woman in her 50s who had recovered from COVID-19.

V is TRBV18 and J is TRBJ2-7; D is uncertain. The V gene's germline CDR1 is KGHSH and CDR2 LQKENI. V lost 3 bases to trimming and J lost 0 bases, with 9 bases between them. CDR3 size: 14 residues. The DNA for the CDR3 is TGTGCCAGCTCACCGCGGAGATCCTCCTACGAGCAGTACTTC. This sequence encodes CASSPRRSSYEQYF.

This clone has a handful of counts. This chain's CDR3 is CASSEDRFSGNTIYF. DNA for the CDR3: TGTGCCAGCAGCGAAGACAGGTTCTCTGGAAACACCATATATTTT. V usage is TRBV5-5 and J usage is TRBJ1-3, with TRBD1 as a possible D gene (6 bases). From germline, CDR1 is SGHKS and CDR2 YYEKEE (reference sequence). The CDR3 is 15 residues long. Trimming left V 4 bases short and J 0 bases short, with 11 bases between.

CDR3 nucleotide sequence: TGTGCCAGCAGGGGCCTGGGGAGGGCTTTCTTT. It codes for CASRGLGRAFF. The gene calls are TRBV27 and TRBJ1-1; D is undetermined. V lost 6 bases, J lost 11 bases, and 13 bases lay in between. This CDR3 comprises 11 residues. Germline loops: CDR1 MNHEY, CDR2 SMNVEV (reference sequence).

The chain has TRBV9 and TRBJ2-1; D is perhaps TRBD2 (5 bases). Germline CDR1 reads SGDLS; CDR2 reads YYNGEE. The CDR3 has 15 residues. Between the trimmed V and J ends, which lost 4 bases and 0 bases, there was a span of 11 bases. The CDR3 DNA follows: TGTGCCAGCAGCTCGAGCGGAAGCTCCTACAATGAGCAGTTCTTC. It is translated as CASSSSGSSYNEQFF. The full variable domain, with the rest looked up from reference TRBV9 and TRBJ2-1, is DSGVTQTPKHLITATGQRVTLRCSPRSGDLSVYWYQQSLDQGLQFLIQYYNGEERAKGNILERFSAQQFPDLHSELNLSSLELGDSALYFCASSSSGSSYNEQFFGPGTRLTVL.

In this sample, this clone turned up once. V and J are TRBV6-1 and TRBJ1-1; 7 nucleotides align to TRBD1. V was pared by 3 bases and J by 3 bases, with 10 bases of the junction left unmatched. Looked up from germline, CDR1 is MNHNS and CDR2 is SASEGT. The CDR3 spans 16 residues. Here the CDR3 DNA reads TGTGCCAGCAGTGACCGACAGGGCATTTTGGACACTGAAGCTTTCTTT. Protein: CASSDRQGILDTEAFF.

The CDR3 loop reads CAWRDRKNTEAFF. DNA of the CDR3: TGTGCCTGGAGGGACAGGAAGAACACTGAAGCTTTCTTT. This chain joins TRBV30 and TRBJ1-1, with TRBD1 matching 7 bases. The J segment lost 1 base and the V segment lost 3 bases, leaving 2 bases of the junction unmatched. CDR1 and CDR2 from the germline V gene are GTSNPN and SVGIG (reference sequence). CDR3 size: 13 residues.

J is TRBJ1-4 and V is TRBV20-1; TRBD1 is a possible D gene (5 bases). V shed 3 bases and J shed 5 bases, with 16 bases lying between them. Looked up from germline, CDR1 is DFQATT and CDR2 is SNEGSKA (reference sequence). The CDR3 runs 15 residues. The CDR3 DNA follows: TGCAGTGCTAGTTTGCGGGGCCTCGGGAATGAAAAACTGTTTTTT. It codes for CSASLRGLGNEKLFF.

The rearrangement links TRBV3-1 (or the pseudogene TRBV3-2) to TRBJ1-6; no definite D call. The CDR3 has 16 amino acids. The V gene lost 6 bases and the J gene lost 0 bases, with 12 bases spanning the gap. Germline-derived CDR1 and CDR2 are LGHDT and YNNKEL (reference sequence). In DNA form, the CDR3 reads TGTGCCAGCAGTAGCGGCAAAAGCTCCTATAATTCACCCCTCCACTTT. This translates into CASSSGKSSYNSPLHF.

The V and J genes are TRBV11-3 and TRBJ1-1, with D possibly being TRBD1 (5 bases). Germline V gene lookup returns CDR1 SGHNT and CDR2 YENEEA. The CDR3 is 11 amino acids. Trimming took 9 bases from V and 5 from J, leaving 10 bases between them. CDR3 residues: CARGVWTEAFF. CDR3 DNA: TGTGCCAGAGGGGTTTGGACTGAAGCTTTCTTT.

The rearrangement links TRBV5-4 to TRBJ2-4; 8 bases match TRBD1. The germline V gene has CDR1 SGHNT and CDR2 YYREEE (reference sequence). V was clipped by 4 bases and J by 0 bases; unmatched bases: 9. This CDR3 has 17 amino acids. The CDR3 here is CASSGRQGKLAKNIQYF. Written as DNA, the CDR3 is TGTGCCAGCAGCGGAAGACAGGGGAAACTAGCCAAAAACATTCAGTACTTC.

The chain combines TRBV18 with TRBJ2-7; the match to TRBD2 covers 12 bases. The CDR3 has 17 amino acids. Unmatched junction bases numbered 8, after V lost 5 bases and J lost 0 bases. The germline CDR1 and CDR2 sequences are KGHSH and LQKENI. CDR3 sequence reads: CASSFVMTSGSSYEQYF. The CDR3 DNA is TGTGCCAGCTCATTCGTCATGACTAGCGGGAGCTCCTACGAGCAGTACTTC.

V gene TRBV12-2 combines with J gene TRBJ2-1; the DNA was not compared with TRBD2, the D call given in the table. TRBV12-2 is a documented pseudogene. The length of the CDR3 is 17 residues. The CDR3 DNA reads as TGTGCAAGTCGCCCTGGCGGGGAGGGCCCTCTCTACAATGAGCAGTTCTTC. It translates to CASRPGGEGPLYNEQFF.

The chain joins TRBV24-1 to TRBJ1-2; maybe TRBD1 (5 bases). V lost 4 bases and J 14 bases, leaving 25 bases between the germline ends. This CDR3 contains 15 residues. Germline V gene lookup returns CDR1 KGHDR and CDR2 SFDVKD. CDR3 sequence reads: CATSDVLKDKSYYTF. The CDR3 DNA reads TGTGCCACCAGTGACGTCCTTAAGGACAAGTCGTACTATACCTTC.